This is a list of T cell receptor beta chains from one sample in a study of blood T cell repertoires in COVID-19. Only in-frame clones appear in the TCRdb table, and some are missing; sequencing was by immunoSEQ multiplex PCR. The table has about 150,000 clones, around 85% seen once; the top ten hold about 0.63%. Sequences were obtained from peripheral blood. Receptors originate from a man in his 60s with COVID-19, enrolled during active disease. The CDR3 runs from the conserved cysteine through the conserved F or W. D genes are given only for firm matches. The listing skips clone size in some rows; elsewhere it reads once, few, many or a size class.

d_gene,abundance,v_gene,CDR3aa
-,-,TRBV6-4,CASSRESTNNEQFF
TRBD2,-,TRBV11-3,CASSLGATTSGTDTQYF
TRBD1,-,TRBV24-1,CATSTAGQGYNEQFF
-,-,TRBV7-2,CASSLVGSGANYGYTF
TRBD1,-,TRBV6-5,CASTMTGFQPQHF
TRBD1,-,TRBV18,CASSPTGGNLYEQYF
-,once,TRBV5-1,CASSKDSFSMNTEAFF
-,-,TRBV11-2,CASSLVGVTYGYTF
TRBD1,-,TRBV18,CASSPSTGNYGYTF
TRBD2,-,TRBV5-1,CASSYDLAGGDTQYF
TRBD2,once,TRBV7-2,CASSRDYQTYEQYF
-,-,TRBV19,CASSRGTSTDTQYF
-,-,TRBV7-2,CASSPIGTSNTIYF
-,-,TRBV5-1,CASSSNAQAGELFF
TRBD1,-,TRBV15,CATSRRQGNDEAFF